Listed here are 27 T cell receptor beta chains from one sample, sequenced in a study of naive and memory T cell subsets. Two oligonucleotides, mixed equimolar, formed the beta constant-region primer covering TRBC1 and TRBC2. Nested alpha and beta constant-region primers with the SP2 primer drove four PCR rounds on ligated cDNA. In TCRdb, the UMI-ligation and nested PCR reads were re-called with MiXCR into one record per CDR3 protein. Of around 110,000 distinct CDR3 sequences in the sample, roughly 36% were seen once. Sequencing was done on a sample of central memory CD4+ T cells from blood. Receptor source: a human donor in good health.

This clonotype came up a few times. The chain has TRBV6-2 or TRBV6-3 and TRBJ2-7; TRBD1 might be the D (5 bases). Germline CDR1 and CDR2: MNHEY and SVGEGT. This CDR3 region has 17 residues. V lost 0 bases and J lost 1, with 16 bases in between. The CDR3: CASSYSPGYRNSYEQYF. The CDR3 DNA is TGTGCCAGCAGTTACTCGCCGGGCTACAGGAATTCCTACGAGCAGTACTTC.

This clonotype showed up just a few times. This chain uses TRBV19 with TRBJ1-1, with D maybe TRBD1 (6 bases). V lost 7 bases, J lost 6 bases, and 18 bases lay in between. The V gene's germline CDR1 is LNHDA and CDR2 SQIVND (reference sequence). CDR3 length: 14 amino acids. The CDR3 DNA sequence: TGTGCCAGTACCGTAACAGGGAGTCGGCCTGAAGCTTTCTTT. This encodes CASTVTGSRPEAFF.

The rearrangement links TRBV7-2 to TRBJ2-7, with 10 bases lining up with TRBD2. CDR1 is SGHTA and CDR2 is FQGNSA in the germline V gene. This CDR3 contains 15 residues. V lost 3 bases, J lost 0 bases, and 2 bases stayed unmatched. The CDR3 sequence is CASSFTSGTSYEQYF. DNA for the CDR3: TGTGCCAGCAGCTTCACTAGCGGGACCTCCTACGAGCAGTACTTC.

The CDR3 coding sequence is TGTGCCAGCAGCCAGAACCAAGATTTATGGAACACTGAAGCTTTCTTT. It codes for CASSQNQDLWNTEAFF. This chain joins TRBV14 and TRBJ1-1, with D hard to call. The germline gives CDR1 SGHDN, CDR2 FVKESK. The CDR3 contains 16 residues. V lost 3 bases, J lost 1 base, and 15 bases lay in between.

This clonotype showed up just a few times. V gene TRBV6-5 combines with J gene TRBJ1-1, with unresolved D. V dropped 10 bases and J dropped 0 bases, with 21 bases sitting between them. CDR3 length: 16 amino acids. Germline assignment: CDR1 MNHEY and CDR2 SVGAGI. The CDR3 DNA reads TGTGCCACTGTGCGGAGGGCTTCGGCCTTGAACACTGAAGCTTTCTTT. It codes for CATVRRASALNTEAFF.

The table lists this clonotype with a few counts. The chain combines TRBV6-1 with TRBJ2-3; D possibly corresponds to TRBD2 (5 bases). V shed 7 bases and J shed 3 bases, with 17 bases lying between them. Germline loops: CDR1 MNHNS, CDR2 SASEGT. This CDR3 has 15 residues. CDR3 loop: CASTGAGMNTDTQYF. CDR3 nucleotides: TGTGCCAGCACGGGTGCGGGCATGAATACAGATACGCAGTATTTT.

V gene TRBV28 combines with J gene TRBJ2-3; D may be TRBD2 (5 bases). V was pared by 6 bases and J by 5 bases, with 15 bases between. Germline loops: CDR1 MDHEN, CDR2 SYDVKM. The CDR3 is 14 residues long. The CDR3 bases are TGTGCCAGCAGCCCGGACTCGTACCAAGATACGCAGTATTTT. This translates into CASSPDSYQDTQYF.

This clonotype was seen only once. This rearrangement joins TRBV5-1 to TRBJ2-1; D is perhaps TRBD2 (5 bases). V lost 4 bases to trimming and J lost 1 base, with 18 bases between them. The CDR3 loop spans 17 amino acids. Germline CDR1 and CDR2: SGHRS and YFSETQ. The CDR3 DNA sequence: TGCGCCAGCAGCGGGCGACTAACTAGTGATTCCTACAATGAGCAGTTCTTC. Encoded protein: CASSGRLTSDSYNEQFF.

The chain is built from TRBV18 and TRBJ2-2; 9 bases align to TRBD2. The trim removed 4 bases at V and 0 bases at J, leaving 6 bases unmatched. This CDR3 is built from 17 residues. The germline V gene encodes CDR1 KGHSH and CDR2 LQKENI. CDR3 sequence reads: CASSRELAGSNTGELFF. CDR3 DNA sequence: TGTGCCAGCTCACGTGAGCTAGCGGGGTCGAACACCGGGGAGCTGTTTTTT.

This CDR3 is CSVGVTGTPEQYF. The CDR3 DNA follows: TGCAGCGTTGGAGTAACCGGGACTCCCGAGCAGTACTTC. J is TRBJ2-7 and V is TRBV29-1; maybe TRBD2 (6 bases). The V gene lost 4 bases and the J gene lost 6 bases, with 16 bases spanning the gap. Looked up from germline, CDR1 is SQVTM and CDR2 is ANQGSEA. CDR3 length equals 13 residues.

This chain uses TRBV20-1 with TRBJ1-1, with D tentatively TRBD1 (5 bases). Deletions cut 1 base from V and 1 base from J, with 19 bases between. Germline-derived CDR1 and CDR2 are DFQATT and SNEGSKA (reference sequence). The CDR3 covers 17 residues. CDR3 DNA: TGCAGTGCTAGAGGAGTATTGTTCCCCGGGACGAACACTGAAGCTTTCTTT. This translates into CSARGVLFPGTNTEAFF.

This clonotype turned up a few times. This chain links TRBV29-1 with TRBJ2-3; TRBD2 aligns across 13 bases. From germline, CDR1 is SQVTM and CDR2 ANQGSEA. J lost 1 base, V lost 5 bases, and 6 bases had no gene match. The CDR3 has 16 residues. The CDR3 DNA is TGCAGCGTTTCAGGACTAGCGGGAGAGGGCACAGATACGCAGTATTTT. Encoded protein: CSVSGLAGEGTDTQYF.

The table lists this clonotype with many counts. This rearrangement joins TRBV6-1 to TRBJ2-7; the D is unclear. Germline CDR1 and CDR2: MNHNS and SASEGT. V was pared by 0 bases and J by 4 bases, with 7 bases between. The CDR3 runs to 13 residues. Written as DNA, the CDR3 is TGTGCCAGCAGTGAAGCAGTCGGGTACGAGCAGTACTTC. Translated, it gives CASSEAVGYEQYF.

The rearrangement joins TRBV18 to TRBJ2-1, with 11 bases fitting TRBD2. V was clipped by 4 bases and J by 8 bases; unmatched bases: 19. The CDR3 consists of 19 residues. Germline lookup yields CDR1 KGHSH and CDR2 LQKENI. As DNA, the CDR3 is TGTGCCAGCTCACTCAAGCATACTAGCGGGAGTAGAGGGGCCCATGAGCAGTTCTTC. It yields the protein CASSLKHTSGSRGAHEQFF.

This clonotype has just a few counts. This chain connects TRBV7-2 to TRBJ2-5; 7 bases agree with TRBD1. V was pared by 4 bases and J by 2 bases, with 7 bases of the junction left unmatched. The length of the CDR3 is 15 residues. Germline V gene sequence: CDR1 SGHTA, CDR2 FQGNSA. The chain's CDR3 is CASSYGQAHQETQYF. In DNA form, the CDR3 reads TGTGCCAGCAGCTACGGACAGGCCCATCAAGAGACCCAGTACTTC.

The sample holds a few counts of this clonotype. The chain employs TRBV13 and TRBJ1-1, with 9 bases matching TRBD1. The CDR3 consists of 16 residues. Germline lookup yields CDR1 PRHDT and CDR2 FYEKMQ (reference sequence). With 5 bases clipped from V and 7 bases from J, the junction kept 14 bases outside the gene matches. CDR3 loop: CASSHTGTGLFGEAFF. CDR3 DNA sequence: TGTGCCAGCAGCCACACCGGGACAGGGCTATTCGGTGAAGCTTTCTTT.

The chain carries TRBV5-1 and TRBJ2-1; TRBD2 matches 11 bases. The V and J ends lost 2 bases and 8 bases, in that order; junction bases with no gene match: 6. Looked up from germline, CDR1 is SGHRS and CDR2 is YFSETQ. The CDR3 loop spans 15 amino acids. CDR3 in DNA: TGCGCCAGCAGCTTAAATAGCGGGAGGGGCTATGAGCAGTTCTTC. It yields the protein CASSLNSGRGYEQFF.

The V call is TRBV27, the J call TRBJ2-1; 11 nucleotides agree with TRBD2. V lost 2 bases and J lost 7; bases outside the gene matches: 7. The CDR3 loop spans 16 amino acids. Germline-derived CDR1 and CDR2 are MNHEY and SMNVEV (reference sequence). CDR3 DNA sequence: TGTGCCAGCAGTTTACGGCTAGCGGGAGGCGGGAATGAGCAGTTCTTC. It translates to CASSLRLAGGGNEQFF.

V usage is TRBV4-1 and J usage is TRBJ1-1, with a weak D call TRBD1 (6 bases). The CDR3 sequence is 17 residues long. Trimming removed 4 bases at V and 4 bases at J, with 22 bases between. Germline CDR1 is MGHRA and CDR2 is YSYEKL. CDR3 nucleotides: TGCGCCAGCAGCCTAAGGGGGGGACGTCCCTTGGGCACTGAAGCTTTCTTT. It encodes CASSLRGGRPLGTEAFF.

This clonotype showed up just a few times. The V and J genes are TRBV6-1 and TRBJ1-5; tentatively, D is TRBD1 (6 bases). The CDR3 is made up of 13 amino acids. Germline assignment: CDR1 MNHNS and CDR2 SASEGT. V lost 7 bases, J lost 4 bases, and 11 bases lay in between. The CDR3 loop is CASMDSGNQPQHF. The CDR3 nucleotides are TGTGCCAGCATGGACAGCGGGAATCAGCCCCAGCATTTT.

This clonotype was seen only a few times. The chain carries TRBV6-5 and TRBJ2-1; 9 bases are a match to TRBD1. Losses at the gene ends were 6 bases for V and 7 bases for J; bases not matched to a gene: 13. Per the germline V gene, CDR1 is MNHEY and CDR2 is SVGAGI. The length of the CDR3 is 16 residues. The CDR3 nucleotides read TGTGCCAGCAGCCGTAGATCCGGGACAGGGTTAAATGAGCAGTTCTTC. Translated, it gives CASSRRSGTGLNEQFF.

The rearrangement links TRBV20-1 to TRBJ1-2; 7 bases line up with TRBD1. Germline CDR1 is DFQATT and CDR2 is SNEGSKA (reference sequence). There are 15 residues in the CDR3. The junction had 10 bases not matched to a gene; V was cut back by 3 bases and J by 3 bases. The CDR3, as DNA: TGCAGTGCTAGGTGGGACAGTATCGATGACTATGGCTACACCTTC. Encoded protein: CSARWDSIDDYGYTF.

The V call is TRBV20-1, the J call TRBJ2-5; D gene unclear. This CDR3 region has 14 residues. Germline-derived CDR1 and CDR2 are DFQATT and SNEGSKA (reference sequence). The V end was cut by 2 bases, the J end by 1 base, with 11 bases between. The CDR3 here is CSARPRAIQETQYF. The CDR3 region has the DNA TGCAGTGCTAGACCCCGGGCTATCCAAGAGACCCAGTACTTC.

The chain is built from TRBV20-1 and TRBJ2-1, with D perhaps TRBD2 (7 bases). Per the germline V gene, CDR1 is DFQATT and CDR2 is SNEGSKA (reference sequence). The CDR3 contains 15 residues. V gave up 3 bases and J gave up 3 bases, with 15 bases separating them. For the CDR3, the DNA is TGCAGTGCTAGGGGGGGGGGCCCCCGCTACAATGAGCAGTTCTTC. Translating gives CSARGGGPRYNEQFF.

The CDR3: CSARQGGETQYF. CDR3 DNA: TGCAGCGCACGACAGGGTGGTGAGACCCAGTACTTC. The chain couples TRBV29-1 to TRBJ2-5, with 7 bases that match TRBD1. Germline V lookup: CDR1 SQVTM, CDR2 ANQGSEA. The CDR3 totals 12 residues. J gave up 5 bases and V 7 bases, and 7 bases lay outside the gene matches.

This chain connects TRBV29-1 to TRBJ2-1, with no clear D. Looked up from germline, CDR1 is SQVTM and CDR2 is ANQGSEA. Trimming took 6 bases from V and 10 from J, leaving 16 bases between them. This CDR3 is 12 amino acids long. The CDR3: CSVFKSQREQFF. The CDR3 region has the DNA TGCAGCGTCTTTAAATCCCAGAGGGAGCAGTTCTTC.

The chain couples TRBV15 to TRBJ2-3, with a weak D call TRBD2 (5 bases). This CDR3 region has 15 residues. Germline V CDR1 and CDR2: LNHNV, YYDKDF (reference sequence). The V gene lost 3 bases and the J gene lost 0 bases, with 10 bases spanning the gap. The CDR3 reads CATSRVGGSTDTQYF. The CDR3 nucleotides read TGTGCCACCAGCAGGGTTGGCGGGAGCACAGATACGCAGTATTTT. Drawing the rest from reference TRBV15 and TRBJ2-3, the complete variable domain is DAMVIQNPRYQVTQFGKPVTLSCSQTLNHNVMYWYQQKSSQAPKLLFHYYDKDFNNEADTPDNFQSRRPNTSFCFLDIRSPGLGDTAMYLCATSRVGGSTDTQYFGPGTRLTVL.